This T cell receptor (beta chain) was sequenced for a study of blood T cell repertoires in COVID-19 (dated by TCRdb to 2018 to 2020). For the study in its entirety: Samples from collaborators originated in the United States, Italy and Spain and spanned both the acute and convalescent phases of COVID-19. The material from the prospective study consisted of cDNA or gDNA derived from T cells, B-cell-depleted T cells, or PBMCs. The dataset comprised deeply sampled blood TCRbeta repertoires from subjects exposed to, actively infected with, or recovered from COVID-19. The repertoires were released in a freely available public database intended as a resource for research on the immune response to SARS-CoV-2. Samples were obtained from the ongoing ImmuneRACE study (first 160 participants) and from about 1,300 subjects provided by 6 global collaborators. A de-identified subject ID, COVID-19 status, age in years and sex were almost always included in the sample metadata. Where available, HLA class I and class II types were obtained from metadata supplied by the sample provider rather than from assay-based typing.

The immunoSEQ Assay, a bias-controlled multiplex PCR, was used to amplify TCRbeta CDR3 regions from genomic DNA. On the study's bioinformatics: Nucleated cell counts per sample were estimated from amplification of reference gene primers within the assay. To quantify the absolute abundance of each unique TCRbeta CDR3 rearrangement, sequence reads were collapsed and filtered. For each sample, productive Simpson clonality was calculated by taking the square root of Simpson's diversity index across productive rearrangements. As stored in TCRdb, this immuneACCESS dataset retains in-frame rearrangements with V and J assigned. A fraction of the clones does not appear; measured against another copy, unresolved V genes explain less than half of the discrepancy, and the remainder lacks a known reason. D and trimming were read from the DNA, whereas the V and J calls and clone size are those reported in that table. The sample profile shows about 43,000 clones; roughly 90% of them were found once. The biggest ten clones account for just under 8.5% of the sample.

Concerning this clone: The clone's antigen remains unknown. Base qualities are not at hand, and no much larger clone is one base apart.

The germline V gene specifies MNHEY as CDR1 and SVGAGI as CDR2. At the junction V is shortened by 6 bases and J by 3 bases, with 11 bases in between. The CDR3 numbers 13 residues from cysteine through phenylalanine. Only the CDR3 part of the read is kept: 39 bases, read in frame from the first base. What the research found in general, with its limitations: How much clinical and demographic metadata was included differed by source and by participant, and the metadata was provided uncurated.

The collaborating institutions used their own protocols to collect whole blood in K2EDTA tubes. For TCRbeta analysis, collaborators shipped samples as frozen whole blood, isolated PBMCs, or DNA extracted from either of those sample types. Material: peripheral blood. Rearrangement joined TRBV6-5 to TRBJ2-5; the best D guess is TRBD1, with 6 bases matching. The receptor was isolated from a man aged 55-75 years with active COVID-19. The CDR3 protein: CASRQGVEETQYF. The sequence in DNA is TGTGCCAGCAGACAGGGTGTGGAAGAGACCCAGTACTTC.